This T cell receptor beta chain was profiled in a study of blood T cell repertoires in COVID-19. Study in general: Sites across the United States, Italy and Spain contributed samples from acute and convalescent COVID-19.

Cohort 3 recovery required two negative PCRs, clearance, or symptom resolution. The CDR3 runs 13 residues. V was trimmed by 2 bases and J by 4 bases, leaving 11 bases between them. The germline V gene has CDR1 GTSNPN and CDR2 SVGIG (reference sequence). TCRdb keeps only in-frame clones here, not all; method: immunoSEQ multiplex PCR. The data contain hundreds of thousands of clones, around 89% of them singletons. This clone came up once. V and J are TRBV30 and TRBJ2-5; D is perhaps TRBD2 (6 bases). The sequenced sample was PBMCs or T cells enriched from blood (not recorded which). The receptor was derived from a woman aged 25 to 39 who had recovered from COVID-19. This CDR3 is CAWSLGGRETQYF. The CDR3, as DNA: TGTGCCTGGAGTTTGGGGGGACGAGAGACCCAGTACTTC.